These 14 T cell receptor beta chains were all obtained from the same sample, sequenced in a study of control samples from healthy donors and cancer patients. The table came from immunoSEQ multiplex PCR; TCRdb's copy has only in-frame clones and leaves some out. The data show 150,000 to 180,000 clones, around 96% seen once. The sequencing sample was made of blood. The receptor source for this set is a man aged 35 to 55 in good health.

The chain joins TRBV5-6 to TRBJ2-2; D could derive from TRBD1 or TRBD2 (5 bases each). The CDR3 totals 13 residues. The V gene lost 5 bases and the J gene lost 4 bases, with 9 bases spanning the gap. CDR1 is SGHDT and CDR2 is YYEEEE in the germline V gene. The CDR3 loop is CASREGRTGELFF. CDR3 DNA: TGTGCCAGCAGAGAGGGGCGCACCGGGGAGCTGTTTTTT. Variable domain in full (rest from reference TRBV5-6 and TRBJ2-2): DAGVTQSPTHLIKTRGQQVTLRCSPKSGHDTVSWYQQALGQGPQFIFQYYEEEERQRGNFPDRFSGHQFPNYSSELNVNALLLGDSALYLCASREGRTGELFFGEGSRLTVL.

This rearrangement joins TRBV9 to TRBJ1-1; 8 nucleotides agree with TRBD1. V was clipped by 4 bases and J by 5 bases; unmatched bases: 7. The CDR3 length is 14 residues. Per the germline V gene, CDR1 is SGDLS and CDR2 is YYNGEE. The CDR3 nucleotides read TGTGCCAGCAGCTTCACAGGGGGGGATACTGAAGCTTTCTTT. It encodes CASSFTGGDTEAFF.

The chain couples TRBV6-7 to TRBJ2-5, with 10 nucleotides matching TRBD1. TRBV6-7 is treated as an ORF (open reading frame) with a function not yet certain. Germline trimming cut 5 bases from V and 10 bases from J; bases unmatched to any gene: 19. CDR3 length equals 17 residues. The CDR3 nucleotides are TGTGCCAGCAGTCCCTACGGGGGGACAGGGGAATCGAGGGGCCAGTACTTC. It translates to CASSPYGGTGESRGQYF.

The V and J genes are TRBV5-6 and TRBJ1-1, with D unresolved. V gave up 3 bases and J gave up 1 base, with 4 bases separating them. Germline V gives CDR1 SGHDT, CDR2 YYEEEE. The CDR3 sequence is 12 residues long. The CDR3 sequence is CASSSSNTEAFF. The CDR3 DNA reads as TGTGCCAGCAGCTCATCGAACACTGAAGCTTTCTTT.

The genes are TRBV7-3 and TRBJ1-1; a possible D gene is TRBD1 (5 bases). The CDR3 is 13 amino acids. V gave up 5 bases and J gave up 4 bases, with 11 bases separating them. Germline loops: CDR1 SGHTA, CDR2 FQGTGA. The CDR3, as DNA: TGTGCCAGCAGCCAAGGGGCTGGCACTGAAGCTTTCTTT. Its translation: CASSQGAGTEAFF. The full variable domain, in which reference TRBV7-3 and TRBJ1-1 provide the parts outside the CDR3, is GAGVSQTPSNKVTEKGKYVELRCDPISGHTALYWYRQSLGQGPEFLIYFQGTGAADDSGLPNDRFFAVRPEGSVSTLKIQRTERGDSAVYLCASSQGAGTEAFFGQGTRLTVV.

This rearrangement joins TRBV28 to TRBJ2-7, with D possibly being TRBD2 (6 bases). V was pared by 5 bases and J by 4 bases, with 15 bases between. The CDR3 loop spans 14 amino acids. Germline V gene sequence: CDR1 MDHEN, CDR2 SYDVKM. CDR3 sequence (DNA): TGTGCCAGCAGTCCCAGGAGGGGTTCTTACGAGCAGTACTTC. The encoded protein is CASSPRRGSYEQYF.

V gene TRBV3-1 (or the pseudogene TRBV3-2) combines with J gene TRBJ1-1, with no clear D. There are 15 residues in the CDR3. Trimming cost V 4 bases and J 8 bases, with 20 bases left between them. Looked up from germline, CDR1 is LGHDT and CDR2 is YNNKEL (reference sequence). Written as DNA, the CDR3 is TGTGCCAGCAGCCCCTCGGCCGGCCGGGTCTGGGAAGCTTTCTTT. It yields the protein CASSPSAGRVWEAFF.

DNA for the CDR3: TGTGCCAGCAGCCGGACAGGGGATAATTCACCCCTCCACTTT. It translates to CASSRTGDNSPLHF. The chain recombines TRBV5-5 with TRBJ1-6, with 9 nucleotides matching TRBD1. Germline trimming cut 4 bases from V and 5 bases from J; bases unmatched to any gene: 1. This CDR3 spans 14 amino acids. CDR1 is SGHKS, CDR2 YYEKEE, per germline (reference sequence).

V usage is TRBV4-1 and J usage is TRBJ1-1; D not certain. This CDR3 has 17 amino acids. V lost 0 bases and J lost 0, with 14 bases in between. Germline V gives CDR1 MGHRA, CDR2 YSYEKL. The CDR3 sequence: CASSQDRRNPMNTEAFF. The CDR3 DNA reads TGCGCCAGCAGCCAAGATCGGCGGAACCCGATGAACACTGAAGCTTTCTTT.

This clone came up once. The chain is built from TRBV2 and TRBJ2-5; D perhaps matches TRBD2 (7 bases). CDR3 length equals 17 residues. Germline loops: CDR1 SNHLY, CDR2 FYNNEI. V was trimmed by 6 bases and J by 4 bases, leaving 24 bases between them. The CDR3 loop is CASREEGSGGGGETQYF. DNA for the CDR3: TGTGCCAGCAGAGAGGAGGGTTCGGGGGGCGGAGGAGAGACCCAGTACTTC.

This rearrangement joins TRBV2 to TRBJ2-3; D is perhaps TRBD1 or TRBD2 (5 bases each). CDR1 and CDR2 (germline): SNHLY, FYNNEI. V gave up 3 bases and J gave up 4 bases, with 5 bases separating them. The CDR3 totals 12 residues. The CDR3 sequence is CASSEGADTQYF. Written as DNA, the CDR3 is TGTGCCAGCAGTGAGGGGGCAGATACGCAGTATTTT.

This chain connects TRBV30 to TRBJ1-1, with D tentatively TRBD1 (6 bases). This CDR3 region has 14 residues. Trimming pared 1 base from V and 3 bases from J, leaving 12 bases between. Germline CDR1 GTSNPN, CDR2 SVGIG (reference sequence). This CDR3 reads CAWSGGLGYTEAFF. The CDR3 DNA reads TGTGCCTGGAGTGGGGGGCTTGGGTACACTGAAGCTTTCTTT.

The gene calls are TRBV19 and TRBJ1-6; D not certain. The germline V gene encodes CDR1 LNHDA and CDR2 SQIVND (reference sequence). Trimming removed 11 bases at V and 12 bases at J, with 8 bases between. The CDR3 has 9 amino acids. CDR3 loop: CAGGKPLHF. CDR3 coding DNA: TGTGCCGGAGGTAAACCCCTCCACTTT.

This rearrangement joins TRBV2 to TRBJ1-2; 9 bases are a match to TRBD1. J gave up 5 bases and V 7 bases, and 11 bases lay outside the gene matches. The CDR3 covers 15 residues. Germline V gives CDR1 SNHLY, CDR2 FYNNEI. The CDR3 region is CASTGTDRGLYGYTF. The CDR3 nucleotides read TGTGCCAGCACCGGGACGGACAGGGGACTATATGGCTACACCTTC.